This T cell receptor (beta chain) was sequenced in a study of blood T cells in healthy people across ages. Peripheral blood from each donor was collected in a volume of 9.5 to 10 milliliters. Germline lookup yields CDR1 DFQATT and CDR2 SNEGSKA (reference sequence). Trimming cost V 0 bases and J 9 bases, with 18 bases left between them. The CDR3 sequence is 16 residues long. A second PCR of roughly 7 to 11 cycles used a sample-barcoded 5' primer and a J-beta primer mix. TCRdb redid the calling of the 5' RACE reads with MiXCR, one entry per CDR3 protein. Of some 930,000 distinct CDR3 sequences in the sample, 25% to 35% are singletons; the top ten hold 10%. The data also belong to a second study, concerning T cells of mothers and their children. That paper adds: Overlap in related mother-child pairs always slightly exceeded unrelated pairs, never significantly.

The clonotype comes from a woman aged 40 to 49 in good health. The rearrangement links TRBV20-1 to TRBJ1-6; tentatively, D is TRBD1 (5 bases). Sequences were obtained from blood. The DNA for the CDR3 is TGCAGTGCTAGAGATGGGGCCGGGGCCGCAGGTTCACCCCTCCACTTT. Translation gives CSARDGAGAAGSPLHF.